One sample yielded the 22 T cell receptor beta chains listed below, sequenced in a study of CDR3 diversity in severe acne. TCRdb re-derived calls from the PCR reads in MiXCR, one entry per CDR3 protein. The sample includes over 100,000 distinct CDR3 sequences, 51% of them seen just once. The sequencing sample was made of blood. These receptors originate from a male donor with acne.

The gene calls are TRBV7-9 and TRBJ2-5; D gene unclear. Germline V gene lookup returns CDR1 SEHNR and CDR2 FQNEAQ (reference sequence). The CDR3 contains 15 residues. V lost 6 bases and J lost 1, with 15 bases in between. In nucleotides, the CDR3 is TGTGCCAGCAGTCGAGAGATGCAGGTCCAAGAGACCCAGTACTTC. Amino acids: CASSREMQVQETQYF.

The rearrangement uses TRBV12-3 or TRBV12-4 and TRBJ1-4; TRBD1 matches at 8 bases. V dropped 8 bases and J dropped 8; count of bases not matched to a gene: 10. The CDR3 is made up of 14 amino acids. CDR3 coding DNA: TGTGCCAGCGACACAGGGGGGACGGGGGAAAAACTGTTTTTT. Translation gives CASDTGGTGEKLFF.

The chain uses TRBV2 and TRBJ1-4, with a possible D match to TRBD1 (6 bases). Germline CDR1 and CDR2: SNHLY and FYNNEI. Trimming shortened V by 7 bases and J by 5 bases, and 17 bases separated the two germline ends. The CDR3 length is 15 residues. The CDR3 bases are TGTGCCAGCACCAGGACAGCCGTCTTCAATGAAAAACTGTTTTTT. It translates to CASTRTAVFNEKLFF.

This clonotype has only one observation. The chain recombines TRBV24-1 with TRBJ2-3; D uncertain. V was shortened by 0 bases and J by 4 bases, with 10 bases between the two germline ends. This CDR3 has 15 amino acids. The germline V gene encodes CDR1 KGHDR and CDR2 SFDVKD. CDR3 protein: CATSDLVDPSDTQYF. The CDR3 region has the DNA TGTGCCACCAGTGATTTGGTCGATCCCTCAGATACGCAGTATTTT.

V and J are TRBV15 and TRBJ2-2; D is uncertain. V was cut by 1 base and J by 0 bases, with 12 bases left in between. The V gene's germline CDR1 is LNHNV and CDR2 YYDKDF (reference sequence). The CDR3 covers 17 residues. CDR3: CATSRAPVNPNTGELFF. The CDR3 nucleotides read TGTGCCACCAGCAGAGCCCCCGTCAACCCGAACACCGGGGAGCTGTTTTTT.

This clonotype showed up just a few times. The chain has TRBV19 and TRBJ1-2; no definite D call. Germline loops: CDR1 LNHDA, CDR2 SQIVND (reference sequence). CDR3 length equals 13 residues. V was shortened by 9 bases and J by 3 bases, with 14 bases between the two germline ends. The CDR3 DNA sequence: TGTGCCAGCCACACTCCTGGGGACTATGGCTACACCTTC. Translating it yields CASHTPGDYGYTF.

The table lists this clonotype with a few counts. The CDR3 DNA is TGTGCCAGCAGTTCCGCAGGGGTGAGCACTGAAGCTTTCTTT. Protein: CASSSAGVSTEAFF. This chain uses TRBV6-2 or TRBV6-3 with TRBJ1-1, with a tentative D call TRBD1 (6 bases). From germline, CDR1 is MNHEY and CDR2 SVGEGT. The CDR3 runs to 14 residues. V was shortened by 4 bases and J by 4 bases, with 13 bases between the two germline ends.

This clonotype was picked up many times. As DNA, the CDR3 is TGCAGTGCTAGAGATTTAGGCGGGATCGCAGATACGCAGTATTTT. Amino acids: CSARDLGGIADTQYF. V gene TRBV20-1 combines with J gene TRBJ2-3, with D perhaps TRBD2 (6 bases). Germline V CDR1 and CDR2: DFQATT, SNEGSKA (reference sequence). V dropped 0 bases and J dropped 4 bases, with 14 bases sitting between them. The CDR3 totals 15 residues.

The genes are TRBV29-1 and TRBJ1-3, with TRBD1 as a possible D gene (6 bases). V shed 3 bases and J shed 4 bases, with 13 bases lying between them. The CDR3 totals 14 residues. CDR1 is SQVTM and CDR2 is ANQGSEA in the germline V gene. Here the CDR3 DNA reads TGCAGCGTTGACACAGGGTCGAGCGGAAACACCATATATTTT. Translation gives CSVDTGSSGNTIYF.

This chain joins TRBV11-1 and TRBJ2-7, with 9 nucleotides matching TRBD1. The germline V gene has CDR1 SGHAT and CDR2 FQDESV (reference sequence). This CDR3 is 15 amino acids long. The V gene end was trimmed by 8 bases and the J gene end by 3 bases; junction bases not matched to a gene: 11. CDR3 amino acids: CASHRSGQGDYEQYF. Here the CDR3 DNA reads TGTGCCAGCCACCGATCGGGACAGGGAGACTACGAGCAGTACTTC.

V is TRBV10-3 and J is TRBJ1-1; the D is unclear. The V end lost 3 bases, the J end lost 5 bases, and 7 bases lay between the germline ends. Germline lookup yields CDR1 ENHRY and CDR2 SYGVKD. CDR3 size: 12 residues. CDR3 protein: CAISEVVTEAFF. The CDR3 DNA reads TGTGCCATCAGTGAAGTGGTAACTGAAGCTTTCTTT.

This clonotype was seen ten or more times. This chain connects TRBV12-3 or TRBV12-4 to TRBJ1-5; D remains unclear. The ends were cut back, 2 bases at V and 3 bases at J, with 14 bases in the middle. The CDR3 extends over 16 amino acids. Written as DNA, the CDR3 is TGTGCCAGCAGTTTACAGGCAACAGCTCTCAATCAGCCCCAGCATTTT. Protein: CASSLQATALNQPQHF.

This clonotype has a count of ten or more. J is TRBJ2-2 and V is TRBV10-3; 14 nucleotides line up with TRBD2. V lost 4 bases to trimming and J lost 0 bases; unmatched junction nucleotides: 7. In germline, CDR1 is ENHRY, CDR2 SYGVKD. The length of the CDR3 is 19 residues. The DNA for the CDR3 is TGTGCCATCAGTGGGGGGACTAGCGGGAGACTTTCGAACACCGGGGAGCTGTTTTTT. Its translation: CAISGGTSGRLSNTGELFF.

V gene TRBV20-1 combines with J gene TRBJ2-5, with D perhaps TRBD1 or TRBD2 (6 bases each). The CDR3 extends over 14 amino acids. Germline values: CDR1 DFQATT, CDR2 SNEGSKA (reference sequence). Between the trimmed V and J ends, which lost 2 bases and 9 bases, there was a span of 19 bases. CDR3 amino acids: CSARRGRGGGAQYF. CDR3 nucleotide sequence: TGCAGTGCTAGACGGGGGCGTGGTGGCGGGGCCCAGTACTTC.

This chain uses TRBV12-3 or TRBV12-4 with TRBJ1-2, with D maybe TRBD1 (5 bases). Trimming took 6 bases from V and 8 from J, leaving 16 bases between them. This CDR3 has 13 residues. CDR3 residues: CASSVTLTDGYTF. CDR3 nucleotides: TGTGCCAGCAGCGTCACCCTGACAGACGGCTACACCTTC.

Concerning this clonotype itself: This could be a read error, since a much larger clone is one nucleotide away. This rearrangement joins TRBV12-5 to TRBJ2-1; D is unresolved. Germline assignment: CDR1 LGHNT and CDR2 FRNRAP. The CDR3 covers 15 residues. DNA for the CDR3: TGTGCTAGTGGTTTCTCGTGGAGACCTTACAGTGAGCAGTTCTTC. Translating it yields CASGFSWRPYSEQFF.

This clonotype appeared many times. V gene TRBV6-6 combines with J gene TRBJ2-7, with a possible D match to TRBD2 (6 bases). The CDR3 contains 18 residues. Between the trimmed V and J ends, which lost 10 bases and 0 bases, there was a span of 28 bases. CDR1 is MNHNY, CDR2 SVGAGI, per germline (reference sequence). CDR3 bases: TGTGCCACCCTAGGTCAAGGGACTCTCGAATCCAACTCCTACGAGCAGTACTTC. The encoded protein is CATLGQGTLESNSYEQYF.

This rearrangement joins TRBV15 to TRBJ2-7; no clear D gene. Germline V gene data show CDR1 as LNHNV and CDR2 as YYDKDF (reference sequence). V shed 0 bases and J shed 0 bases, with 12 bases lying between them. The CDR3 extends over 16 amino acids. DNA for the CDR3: TGTGCCACCAGCAGAGATCGGGCGGTGAGCTCCTACGAGCAGTACTTC. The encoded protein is CATSRDRAVSSYEQYF.

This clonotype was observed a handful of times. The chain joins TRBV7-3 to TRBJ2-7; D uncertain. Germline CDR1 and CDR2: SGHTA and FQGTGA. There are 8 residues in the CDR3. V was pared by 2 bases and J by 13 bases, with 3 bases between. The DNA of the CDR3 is TGTGCCAGCAGCTTACTTTACTTC. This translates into CASSLLYF.

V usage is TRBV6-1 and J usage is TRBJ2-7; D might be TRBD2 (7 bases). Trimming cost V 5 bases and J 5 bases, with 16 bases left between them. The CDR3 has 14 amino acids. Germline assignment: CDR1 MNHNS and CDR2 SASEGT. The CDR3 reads CASSYAGARDEQYF. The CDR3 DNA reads TGTGCCAGCAGTTACGCGGGGGCCCGCGACGAGCAGTACTTC.

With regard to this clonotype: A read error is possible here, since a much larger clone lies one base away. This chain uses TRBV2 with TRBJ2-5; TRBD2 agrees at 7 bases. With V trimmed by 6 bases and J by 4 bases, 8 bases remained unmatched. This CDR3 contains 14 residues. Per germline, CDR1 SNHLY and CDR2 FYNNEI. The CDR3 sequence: CASSRSGNRETQYF. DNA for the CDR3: TGTGCCAGCAGCCGCAGCGGGAACCGAGAGACCCAGTACTTC.

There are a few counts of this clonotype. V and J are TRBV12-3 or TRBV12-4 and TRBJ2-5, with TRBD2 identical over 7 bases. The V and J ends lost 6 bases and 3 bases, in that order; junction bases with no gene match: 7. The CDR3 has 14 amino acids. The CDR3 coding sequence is TGTGCCAGCAGCCGGGACTACCCAGAAGAGACCCAGTACTTC. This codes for CASSRDYPEETQYF.